The 20 T cell receptor beta chains below come from one sample, sequenced in a study of blood T cell repertoires in COVID-19. TCRdb's table, derived via immunoSEQ multiplex PCR, lists solely in-frame clones and lacks some. The sample contains fewer than 200,000 clones, around 83% of which appear only once. Sequencing was carried out using peripheral blood. These receptors were taken from a woman in her 70s with COVID-19, enrolled during active disease.

In DNA, the CDR3 is TGTGCCACCAGGGGCTGGGGGGAAAGCAATCAGCCCCAGCATTTT. Translating gives CATRGWGESNQPQHF. V is TRBV15 and J is TRBJ1-5; TRBD1 might be the D (5 bases). V lost 6 bases, J lost 1 base, and 13 bases lay in between. This CDR3 spans 15 amino acids. Looked up from germline, CDR1 is LNHNV and CDR2 is YYDKDF (reference sequence).

The V gene is TRBV5-1, the J gene TRBJ1-2, with a weak D call TRBD1 (5 bases). V was shortened by 2 bases and J by 4 bases, with 21 bases between the two germline ends. Germline V gene data show CDR1 as SGHRS and CDR2 as YFSETQ. This CDR3 is built from 17 residues. The CDR3 bases are TGCGCCAGCAGCTTTGGGTTCGGGTTGGCAGGGTCCTATGGCTACACCTTC. Its translation is CASSFGFGLAGSYGYTF.

The chain couples TRBV21-1 to TRBJ2-2; whether TRBD2, the table's D call, matches the DNA was not checked. TRBV21-1 is a listed pseudogene. The CDR3 covers 18 residues. The CDR3 loop is CASSKAEGLAVNTGELFF. Here the CDR3 DNA reads TGTGCCAGCAGCAAAGCCGAGGGACTAGCGGTGAACACCGGGGAGCTGTTTTTT.

The CDR3 is CASSPRNTPGTGPYEQYF. CDR3 DNA sequence: TGTGCCAGTAGTCCTCGGAATACACCCGGGACTGGGCCCTACGAGCAGTACTTC. The rearrangement uses TRBV19 and TRBJ2-7; D perhaps matches TRBD2 (6 bases). V was cut by 5 bases and J by 2 bases, with 25 bases left in between. CDR1 is LNHDA and CDR2 is SQIVND in the germline V gene (reference sequence). This CDR3 has 18 amino acids.

The genes are TRBV3-1 (or the pseudogene TRBV3-2) and TRBJ1-5; the D is unclear. The CDR3 is made up of 12 amino acids. Per the germline V gene, CDR1 is LGHDT and CDR2 is YNNKEL (reference sequence). V lost 4 bases, J lost 11 bases, and 12 bases lay in between. The CDR3 DNA is TGTGCCAGCAGCCCGATCGGAGGGACCCAGCATTTT. It encodes CASSPIGGTQHF.

This clone was observed many times. J is TRBJ2-3 and V is TRBV7-8, with D possibly being TRBD2 (6 bases). V shed 5 bases and J shed 1 base, with 19 bases lying between them. The CDR3 length is 17 residues. Germline V lookup: CDR1 SGHVS, CDR2 FQNEAQ. The CDR3 region is CASSPSGRGRGTDTQYF. CDR3 nucleotide sequence: TGTGCCAGCAGCCCAAGCGGGCGCGGAAGGGGCACAGATACGCAGTATTTT.

This clone occurred a few times. The chain combines TRBV9 with TRBJ2-7; 11 positions match TRBD2. The CDR3 is made up of 14 amino acids. In germline, CDR1 is SGDLS, CDR2 YYNGEE. V shed 2 bases and J 6 bases; nucleotides not matched to a gene: 4. The CDR3 protein is CASSVSGRASEQYF. CDR3 nucleotide sequence: TGTGCCAGCAGCGTTAGCGGGAGGGCCTCCGAGCAGTACTTC.

This chain joins TRBV12-3 or TRBV12-4 and TRBJ2-7; D might be TRBD1 (5 bases). Trimming left V 3 bases short and J 3 bases short, with 9 bases between. The CDR3 loop spans 13 amino acids. CDR3 DNA: TGTGCCAGCAGTTTCTCCGACAGCTACGAGCAGTACTTC. Its translation: CASSFSDSYEQYF.

A single count supports this clone. The chain recombines TRBV10-3 with TRBJ2-5; 8 bases align to TRBD2. Germline lookup yields CDR1 ENHRY and CDR2 SYGVKD. The CDR3 length is 16 residues. V was pared by 0 bases and J by 4 bases, with 7 bases of the junction left unmatched. The CDR3 DNA follows: TGTGCCATCAGTGAGTCGAGCGGGAGAGGTGGAGAGACCCAGTACTTC. It translates to CAISESSGRGGETQYF.

The rearrangement uses TRBV24-1 and TRBJ2-1; a possible D gene is TRBD2 (7 bases). Germline CDR1 KGHDR, CDR2 SFDVKD. The CDR3 runs to 15 residues. Trimming removed 3 bases at V and 2 bases at J, with 10 bases between. The CDR3 loop reads CATSDRGAAYNEQFF. CDR3 in DNA: TGTGCCACCAGTGATCGGGGGGCAGCCTACAATGAGCAGTTCTTC.

This rearrangement joins TRBV3-1 (or the pseudogene TRBV3-2) to TRBJ2-2, with 7 bases lining up with TRBD2. V shed 2 bases, J shed 5 bases, and the junction held 5 bases outside the gene matches. The CDR3 has 15 amino acids. The germline V gene has CDR1 LGHDT and CDR2 YNNKEL (reference sequence). CDR3: CASSQLQGGTGELFF. The DNA for the CDR3 is TGTGCCAGCAGCCAACTCCAGGGAGGGACCGGGGAGCTGTTTTTT.

This chain uses TRBV11-3 with TRBJ2-1; maybe TRBD2 (6 bases). Trimming stripped 3 bases from V and 2 bases from J, with 8 bases between. The CDR3 has 14 amino acids. The germline V gene has CDR1 SGHNT and CDR2 YENEEA. The CDR3 DNA reads TGTGCCAGCAGCTTCGCGGGACCCTACAATGAGCAGTTCTTC. Its translation is CASSFAGPYNEQFF.

This chain links TRBV28 with TRBJ1-2, with 9 positions matching TRBD1. Trimming cost V 5 bases and J 5 bases; bases outside gene matches: 3. Germline V gene lookup returns CDR1 MDHEN and CDR2 SYDVKM. This CDR3 region has 13 residues. The CDR3 coding sequence is TGTGCCAGCAGTCGACAGGGGGTATATGGCTACACCTTC. Its translation is CASSRQGVYGYTF.

The rearrangement joins TRBV29-1 to TRBJ2-7; 9 bases line up with TRBD2. Trimming removed 7 bases from V and 3 bases from J; junction bases left unmatched: 7. There are 13 residues in the CDR3. The germline V gene encodes CDR1 SQVTM and CDR2 ANQGSEA. The CDR3 protein is CSASSGSDYEQYF. Here the CDR3 DNA reads TGCAGCGCCAGTAGCGGGAGCGACTACGAGCAGTACTTC.

This sequence joins TRBV3-1 (or the pseudogene TRBV3-2) and TRBJ1-2; D is possibly TRBD1 (6 bases). Germline V gives CDR1 LGHDT, CDR2 YNNKEL (reference sequence). The CDR3 totals 16 residues. Trimming pared 1 base from V and 4 bases from J, leaving 16 bases between. The CDR3 region has the DNA TGTGCCAGCAGCCAAGGGGGGCCGCTACACCTCTATGGCTACACCTTC. Its translation is CASSQGGPLHLYGYTF.

J is TRBJ2-5 and V is TRBV7-2; 9 bases are a match to TRBD2. J gave up 10 bases and V 1 base, and 4 bases lay outside the gene matches. The CDR3 is 13 amino acids. Per the germline V gene, CDR1 is SGHTA and CDR2 is FQGNSA. In nucleotides, the CDR3 is TGTGCCAGCAGCTTAGACAGCGGGAGGAACCAGTACTTC. It is translated as CASSLDSGRNQYF.

V is TRBV5-1 and J is TRBJ1-1; D is unresolved. The CDR3 has 15 residues. The germline gives CDR1 SGHRS, CDR2 YFSETQ. V was pared by 4 bases and J by 1 base, with 14 bases between. The CDR3 DNA sequence: TGCGCCAGCAGCCCGAGGGCCGGAAAGAACACTGAAGCTTTCTTT. This gives the protein CASSPRAGKNTEAFF.

The chain recombines TRBV19 with TRBJ2-5; TRBD1 is a possible D gene (5 bases). The CDR3 runs to 14 residues. Germline-derived CDR1 and CDR2 are LNHDA and SQIVND (reference sequence). V was pared by 5 bases and J by 2 bases, with 12 bases between. The CDR3 nucleotides read TGTGCCAGTAGTTTGATAGGGGCTCAAGAGACCCAGTACTTC. This sequence encodes CASSLIGAQETQYF.

The J gene is TRBJ2-1, the V gene TRBV3-1 (or the pseudogene TRBV3-2); 11 nucleotides align to TRBD2. Germline CDR1 reads LGHDT; CDR2 reads YNNKEL (reference sequence). This CDR3 is 15 amino acids long. The J segment lost 5 bases and the V segment lost 5 bases, leaving 5 bases of the junction unmatched. CDR3: CASSEGTSGNNEQFF. The CDR3 nucleotides read TGTGCCAGCAGCGAGGGGACTAGCGGAAACAATGAGCAGTTCTTC.

V and J are TRBV6-4 and TRBJ1-1, with 7 bases aligning to TRBD1. J gave up 7 bases and V 4 bases, and 0 bases lay outside the gene matches. The germline CDR1 and CDR2 sequences are MRHNA and SNTAGT. The CDR3 is made up of 11 amino acids. The CDR3 loop reads CASSGDSEAFF. CDR3 sequence (DNA): TGTGCCAGCAGTGGGGACAGTGAAGCTTTCTTT.